Listed below are T cell receptor beta chains from one sample, sequenced in a study of blood T cell repertoires in COVID-19. Clones were sequenced by immunoSEQ multiplex PCR, and TCRdb holds only the in-frame ones, with some missing. The sample carries roughly 190,000 clones, 88% recorded once. The specimen sequenced was peripheral blood. The receptors here all came from a middle-aged man with active or convalescent COVID-19. The CDR3 runs from the conserved cysteine through the conserved F or W. D genes are given only for firm matches. Clone sizes are given selectively: once, few, many, or a class where the clone is expanded.

>TRBD1|TRBV10-3|TRBJ1-2|.
TGTGCCATCAGTTTGGGACAGTCGGACGGCTACACCTTC
CAISLGQSDGYTF
>.|TRBV19|TRBJ1-6|.
TGTGCCAGTAGCCATGGCACACCCCTCCACTTT
CASSHGTPLHF
>.|TRBV11-2|TRBJ2-3|.
TGTGCCAGCAGCTTAGCATTAGGACATTATACGCAGTATTTT
CASSLALGHYTQYF
>.|TRBV18|TRBJ1-2|.
TGTGCCAGCTCACCAGGGGCGACACTCTATGGCTACACCTTC
CASSPGATLYGYTF
>.|TRBV19|TRBJ1-5|.
TGTGCCAGTAGTCCACAGGGCGCTCAGCCCCAGCATTTT
CASSPQGAQPQHF
>TRBD1|TRBV6-5|TRBJ2-7|.
TGTGCCAGCAGGGGGGACAGATTATACGAGCAGTACTTC
CASRGDRLYEQYF
>.|TRBV6-6|TRBJ1-3|.
TGTGCCAGCAGTCGCCCTCCGGTCTCTGGAAACACCATATATTTT
CASSRPPVSGNTIYF
>.|TRBV10-3|TRBJ2-5|.
TGTGCCATCAGTAAAACCGGGACTCACTCTCGAGGGCAAGAGACCCAGTACTTC
CAISKTGTHSRGQETQYF
>TRBD1|TRBV7-2|TRBJ1-3|.
TGTGCCAGCAGCTTAGCGAGGGGACAGGGGGCTTACTCTGGAAACACCATATATTTT
CASSLARGQGAYSGNTIYF
>.|TRBV7-2|TRBJ1-5|.
TGTGCCAGCAGCTTAGTCCCTAGTTGGTACGGGTCGAGCAATCAGCCCCAGCATTTT
CASSLVPSWYGSSNQPQHF
>TRBD1|TRBV11-3|TRBJ2-5|.
TGTGCCAGCAGCTATTCGACAGGGCAGCAACAAGAGACCCAGTACTTC
CASSYSTGQQQETQYF
>TRBD1|TRBV15|TRBJ1-6|.
TGTGCCACCAGCAGAGATCTGGGACAGCGACCTTATAATTCACCCCTCCACTTT
CATSRDLGQRPYNSPLHF
>.|TRBV7-9|TRBJ1-1|.
TGTGCCAGCAGCTTAGTTGCGGAGATCACTGAAGCTTTCTTT
CASSLVAEITEAFF
>.|TRBV5-4|TRBJ2-2|.
TGTGCCAGCAGCCTAAAAACAGAGACCGGGGAGCTGTTTTTT
CASSLKTETGELFF
>TRBD2|TRBV19|TRBJ2-7|.
TGTGCCAGTAGTATTCGGGGGTCGGGAGGCTACGAGCAGTACTTC
CASSIRGSGGYEQYF
>.|TRBV5-1|TRBJ2-7|once
TGCGCCAGCAGCTTGGACACAGGGATCCACGAGCAGTACTTC
CASSLDTGIHEQYF
>TRBD2|TRBV27|TRBJ2-7|.
TGTGCCAGCAGTATAGCTAGCGGGAGGGCCTACGAGCAGTACTTC
CASSIASGRAYEQYF
>TRBD2|TRBV19|TRBJ2-5|.
TGTGCCAGTTCCCGCCTCGGACTAGCGGGCTTAGAGACCCAGTACTTC
CASSRLGLAGLETQYF
>.|TRBV19|TRBJ1-1|.
TGTGCCAGTAGTATTGGAGGTGAAGCTTTCTTT
CASSIGGEAFF
>TRBD2|TRBV27|TRBJ2-1|.
TGTGCCAGCAGGACGACTAGCGGGAGGTACAATGAGCAGTTCTTC
CASRTTSGRYNEQFF
>TRBD2|TRBV11-3|TRBJ2-1|.
TGTGCCAGCAGCTTAGTGGTCGGTGGCGGGAGGGCCGTTGAGCAGTTCTTC
CASSLVVGGGRAVEQFF
>.|TRBV27|TRBJ1-4|.
TGTGCCAGCAGTCCTCTAACTAATGAAAAACTGTTTTTT
CASSPLTNEKLFF
>.|TRBV6-5|TRBJ2-1|.
TGTGCCAGCATCTCACGAGGGAACACTGAGCAGTTCTTC
CASISRGNTEQFF
>.|TRBV7-2|TRBJ1-5|.
TGTGCCAGCAGCCTCAACCGAGGGGGTGATCAGCCCCAGCATTTT
CASSLNRGGDQPQHF
>TRBD2|TRBV5-1|TRBJ2-2|.
TGCGCCAGCAGCTCCCGGGGGGAGGTCGGGGAGCTGTTTTTT
CASSSRGEVGELFF
>TRBD1|TRBV18|TRBJ1-3|.
TGTGCCAGCTCACCACTCGTTGGAGGGGGCGAGGGAAACACCATATATTTT
CASSPLVGGGEGNTIYF
>.|TRBV19|TRBJ1-1|.
TGTGCCAGTAGTATCCGGGGGAACACTGAAGCTTTCTTT
CASSIRGNTEAFF
>.|TRBV10-3|TRBJ1-6|.
TGTGCCATCAGTGCGGACGTGGCAGGGTATTCACCCCTCCACTTT
CAISADVAGYSPLHF
>.|TRBV29-1|TRBJ2-1|.
TGCAGCGTTGACGGGGTGGGGTACAATGAGCAGTTCTTC
CSVDGVGYNEQFF
>TRBD2|TRBV4-3|TRBJ2-3|.
TGCGCCAGCGCGGTTACGGGACTAGCGGGGGGTAATACGCAGTATTTT
CASAVTGLAGGNTQYF
>TRBD2|TRBV9|TRBJ2-3|.
TGTGCCAGCAGCGTAGGGGCGGGAGGGCGTACGCAGTATTTT
CASSVGAGGRTQYF
>.|TRBV30|TRBJ1-4|once
TGTGCCTGGAGTGTACGGAGCATCACTCGAGTTGATGAAAAACTGTTTTTT
CAWSVRSITRVDEKLFF
>.|TRBV6-5|TRBJ2-3|.
TGTGCCAGCAGTTACTCTGGAGCGGGCCTCACAGATACGCAGTATTTT
CASSYSGAGLTDTQYF
>.|TRBV27|TRBJ1-1|.
TGTGCCAGCAGTTCCTTAAAGGAGGTGGGGACTGAAGCTTTCTTT
CASSSLKEVGTEAFF
>.|TRBV15|TRBJ1-3|.
TGTGCCACCCTCCCGGACAGATTCTCTGGAAACACCATATATTTT
CATLPDRFSGNTIYF
>TRBD1|TRBV7-3|TRBJ2-7|once
TGTGCCAGCAGCCCCCAACCCGGGACAGGGGGCGGGGAGCAGTACTTC
CASSPQPGTGGGEQYF
>TRBD1|TRBV19|TRBJ1-2|.
TGTGCCAGTAGGATGACCTCGGGACAGGGGGCTCACTATGGCTACACCTTC
CASRMTSGQGAHYGYTF
>.|TRBV25-1|TRBJ1-2|few
TGTGCCAGCAGCGGACAGCCGTATGGCTACACCTTC
CASSGQPYGYTF
>TRBD1|TRBV9|TRBJ2-2|.
TGTGCCAGCAGCGTGGGACAGGGACGCACCGGGGAGCTGTTTTTT
CASSVGQGRTGELFF
>TRBD1|TRBV30|TRBJ1-3|.
TGTGCCTGGAGTACAACAGGGGGTAAAGGAAACACCATATATTTT
CAWSTTGGKGNTIYF
>TRBD1|TRBV4-2|TRBJ1-5|few
TGTGCCAGCAGCCCGGACAGGGCTCGTCAGCCCCAGCATTTT
CASSPDRARQPQHF
>TRBD2|TRBV10-3|TRBJ2-7|once
TGTGCCATCAGTGAACTAGCGGGAGTTTACGAGCAGTACTTC
CAISELAGVYEQYF
>.|TRBV3-1/TRBV3-2|TRBJ2-3|.
TGTGCCAGCAGGCGGGTCGAGACAGATACGCAGTATTTT
CASRRVETDTQYF
>TRBD2|TRBV27|TRBJ2-1|.
TGTGCCAGCAGTCCAACTAGCGGAGACTACAATGAGCAGTTCTTC
CASSPTSGDYNEQFF
>TRBD1|TRBV4-2|TRBJ1-5|.
TGTGCCAGCAGCCAAGAACAGGGGCTCGATAGGCCCCAGCATTTT
CASSQEQGLDRPQHF
>.|TRBV21-1|TRBJ2-7|.
TGTGCCACCTCGGGACACCAAGATAACGAGCAGTACTTC
CATSGHQDNEQYF
>TRBD2|TRBV5-4|TRBJ2-3|.
TGTGCCAGCAGCTTAACCAGCGGGGGGGCAGATACGCAGTATTTT
CASSLTSGGADTQYF
>.|TRBV18|TRBJ1-3|.
TGTGCCAGCTCACCAGAAGCAGGGAATCCTGGAAACACCATATATTTT
CASSPEAGNPGNTIYF